Below, 15 T cell receptor beta chains from the same sample are listed, as sequenced in a study of molecular identifiers for immune sequencing clone quantification. TCRdb fed the PCR reads into MiXCR, producing one record per CDR3 protein. The sample has about 500,000 distinct CDR3 sequences, roughly 23% seen once. Sequencing was done on a sample of naive CD8+ T cells from blood, with Jurkat cell RNA spiked in. The subset here: FACS-sorted CD8+CD4-CCR7+CD45RA+ naive T cells. These receptors originate from a human donor in good health. Some libraries in this study had Jurkat cell RNA spiked in.

This clonotype was observed a handful of times. The chain is built from TRBV2 and TRBJ2-7, with TRBD1 matching over 10 bases. V shed 7 bases and J 7 bases; nucleotides not matched to a gene: 4. Per germline, CDR1 SNHLY and CDR2 FYNNEI. This CDR3 region has 12 residues. The CDR3 bases are TGTGCCAGCAACCGGGGACAGGGGGAGCAGTACTTC. Residues: CASNRGQGEQYF.

This rearrangement joins TRBV9 to TRBJ2-1; 10 bases align to TRBD2. Per the germline V gene, CDR1 is SGDLS and CDR2 is YYNGEE. Unmatched junction bases numbered 5, after V lost 0 bases and J lost 8 bases. The CDR3 runs to 15 residues. The CDR3 region is CASSVVSSGSDEQFF. The DNA of the CDR3 is TGTGCCAGCAGCGTAGTGTCTAGCGGGAGTGATGAGCAGTTCTTC.

This clonotype came up many times. V and J are TRBV4-1 and TRBJ2-3; 10 positions agree with TRBD1. The V and J ends lost 1 base and 2 bases, in that order; junction bases with no gene match: 3. From germline, CDR1 is MGHRA and CDR2 YSYEKL. The CDR3 has 16 amino acids. The CDR3 region has the DNA TGCGCCAGCAGCCAAGGGGGACAGGGGTCCACAGATACGCAGTATTTT. Its protein is CASSQGGQGSTDTQYF.

This clonotype was detected many times. The rearrangement links TRBV6-4 to TRBJ2-2; perhaps TRBD2 as D (6 bases). Germline CDR1 is MRHNA and CDR2 is SNTAGT. CDR3 length: 14 residues. Trimming pared 4 bases from V and 3 bases from J, leaving 9 bases between. The DNA for the CDR3 is TGTGCCAGCAGTGCGGGACTGTACACCGGGGAGCTGTTTTTT. Translation gives CASSAGLYTGELFF.

This clonotype was counted many times. The chain links TRBV7-2 to TRBJ2-6; a possible D gene is TRBD2 (5 bases). The CDR3 consists of 16 residues. Between the trimmed V and J ends, which lost 3 bases and 0 bases, there was a span of 9 bases. Germline V gene lookup returns CDR1 SGHTA and CDR2 FQGNSA. The CDR3 here is CASSLRASSGANVLTF. DNA of the CDR3: TGTGCCAGCAGCTTGAGGGCTAGCTCTGGGGCCAACGTCCTGACTTTC.

This chain joins TRBV20-1 and TRBJ1-1; D is possibly TRBD1 (6 bases). Germline V gene lookup returns CDR1 DFQATT and CDR2 SNEGSKA (reference sequence). The V and J ends lost 7 bases and 1 base respectively, with 16 bases between them. The CDR3 has 14 amino acids. The CDR3 nucleotides are TGCAGTGTATCACCGGGACACAAGAACACTGAAGCTTTCTTT. This translates into CSVSPGHKNTEAFF.

On this clonotype itself: The germline gene is not matched at one end of the junction; a read error may be the cause. This sequence joins TRBV25-1 and TRBJ2-7; TRBD2 matches at 10 bases. CDR1 MGHDK and CDR2 SYGVNS come from the germline V gene. The CDR3 loop spans 14 amino acids. The CDR3 DNA is TGTGCCAGCAGTAACATAGCGGGAGGCTACGTGCAGTACTTC. This codes for CASSNIAGGYVQYF.

This clonotype was seen ten or more times. This CDR3 reads CASSLSSLGATEAFF. The DNA of the CDR3 is TGTGCCAGCAGTTTAAGTTCTTTGGGAGCCACTGAAGCTTTCTTT. The V and J genes are TRBV12-3 or TRBV12-4 and TRBJ1-1; no clear D gene. Trimming removed 2 bases at V and 4 bases at J, with 14 bases between. The CDR3 runs to 15 residues.

This clonotype occurred many times. V gene TRBV10-2 combines with J gene TRBJ1-1; no reliable D call. The V gene's germline CDR1 is WSHSY and CDR2 SAAADI. V lost 3 bases, J lost 4 bases, and 12 bases lay in between. This CDR3 spans 14 amino acids. CDR3 loop: CASSEWAHGTEAFF. The CDR3 DNA reads TGCGCCAGCAGTGAATGGGCGCACGGCACTGAAGCTTTCTTT.

This clonotype was seen ten or more times. V gene TRBV28 combines with J gene TRBJ1-1; perhaps TRBD1 as D (5 bases). The germline gives CDR1 MDHEN, CDR2 SYDVKM. CDR3 length equals 17 residues. V lost 8 bases and J lost 0, with 22 bases in between. Here the CDR3 DNA reads TGTGCCAGCGCCCGCCACCAGGGCCGAGCCATGAACACTGAAGCTTTCTTT. Protein product: CASARHQGRAMNTEAFF.

Only a few counts were recorded for this clonotype. CDR3 protein: CASSITGTANSPLHF. DNA of the CDR3: TGTGCCAGCAGTATCACCGGGACAGCAAATTCACCCCTCCACTTT. This chain connects TRBV28 to TRBJ1-6; the match to TRBD1 covers 7 bases. The CDR3 sequence is 15 residues long. Trimming removed 5 bases from V and 7 bases from J; junction bases left unmatched: 8. Germline V CDR1 and CDR2: MDHEN, SYDVKM.

This clonotype was recorded many times. J is TRBJ2-3 and V is TRBV29-1; 7 nucleotides match TRBD2. The CDR3 runs 17 residues. The germline V gene has CDR1 SQVTM and CDR2 ANQGSEA. The V segment lost 7 bases and the J segment 3 bases; nucleotides outside the gene matches: 19. This CDR3 reads CSAIESVAGPWTDTQYF. The CDR3 DNA reads TGCAGCGCGATTGAATCGGTAGCGGGTCCCTGGACAGATACGCAGTATTTT.

This clonotype was counted many times. This chain joins TRBV7-2 and TRBJ2-5; D gene ambiguous. This CDR3 has 14 amino acids. V lost 4 bases and J lost 5, with 14 bases in between. Germline loops: CDR1 SGHTA, CDR2 FQGNSA. CDR3 DNA: TGTGCCAGCAGCTCTCTCGGCGTCCACGAGACCCAGTACTTC. Residues: CASSSLGVHETQYF.

This clonotype occurred a few times. The V and J genes are TRBV7-9 and TRBJ2-1, with 8 bases identical to TRBD2. The CDR3 contains 19 residues. After removal of 4 bases from V and 1 base from J, the junction contained 15 bases not matched to a gene. CDR1 SEHNR and CDR2 FQNEAQ come from the germline V gene (reference sequence). The DNA of the CDR3 is TGTGCCAGCAGCTCTAACCGCGGGACGGGAGGGCCATCCTACAATGAGCAGTTCTTC. Its protein is CASSSNRGTGGPSYNEQFF. The full variable domain, rest sourced from reference TRBV7-9 and TRBJ2-1, is DTGVSQNPRHKITKRGQNVTFRCDPISEHNRLYWYRQTLGQGPEFLTYFQNEAQLEKSRLLSDRFSAERPKGSFSTLEIQRTEQGDSAMYLCASSSNRGTGGPSYNEQFFGPGTRLTVL.

This clonotype appeared a few times. This chain uses TRBV6-1 with TRBJ2-2; D ambiguous. Trimming pared 3 bases from V and 9 bases from J, leaving 8 bases between. The CDR3 is made up of 12 amino acids. CDR1 is MNHNS, CDR2 SASEGT, per germline. In DNA form, the CDR3 reads TGTGCCAGCAGTGACTGGGTCCGGGAGCTGTTTTTT. As protein: CASSDWVRELFF.